This TCR beta chain was recorded in a study of T cell responses to AZD1222 COVID-19 vaccine. Study-level findings and limits: The donor group comprised mostly white British people and more females; the analysis possibly underestimated clonal diversity. The number of AZD1222 recipients seropositive at baseline was only five to seven.

The germline gives CDR1 KGHSH, CDR2 LQKENI. Trimming took off 2 bases at V and 2 bases at J, with 9 bases between the two ends. The CDR3 contains 14 residues. There are a few counts of this clone. Antigen: not known. Sequenced by immunoSEQ multiplex PCR; TCRdb stores in-frame clones only, minus some. The sample yields 150,000 to 200,000 clones, roughly 90% seen once. This sequence was found in an adult who received the AZD1222 COVID-19 vaccine. The sequences come from peripheral blood, collected 28 days after the second AZD1222 dose. V is TRBV18 and J is TRBJ2-5, with D possibly matching TRBD1 (6 bases). The CDR3 DNA reads as TGTGCCAGCTCACCAAGGGGACAACAAGAGACCCAGTACTTC. It specifies CASSPRGQQETQYF.